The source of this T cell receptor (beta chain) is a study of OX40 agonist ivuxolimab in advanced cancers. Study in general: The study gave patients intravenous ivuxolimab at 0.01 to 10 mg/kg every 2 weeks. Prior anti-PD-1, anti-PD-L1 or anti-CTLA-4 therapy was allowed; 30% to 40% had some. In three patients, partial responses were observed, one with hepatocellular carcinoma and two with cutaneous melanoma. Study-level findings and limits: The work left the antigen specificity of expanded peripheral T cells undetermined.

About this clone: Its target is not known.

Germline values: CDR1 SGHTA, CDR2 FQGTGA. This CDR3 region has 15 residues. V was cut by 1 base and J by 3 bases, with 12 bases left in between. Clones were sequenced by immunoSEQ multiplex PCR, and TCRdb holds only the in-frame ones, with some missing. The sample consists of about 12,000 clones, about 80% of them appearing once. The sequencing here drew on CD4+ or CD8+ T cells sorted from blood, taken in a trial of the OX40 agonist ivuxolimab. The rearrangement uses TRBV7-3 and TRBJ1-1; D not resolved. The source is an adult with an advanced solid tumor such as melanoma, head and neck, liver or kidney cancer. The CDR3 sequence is CASSLKVWADTEAFF. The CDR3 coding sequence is TGTGCCAGCAGCTTAAAAGTCTGGGCCGACACTGAAGCTTTCTTT.